One sample yielded the 22 T cell receptor beta chains listed below, sequenced in a study of tumor and adjacent non-tumor tissue in lung cancer. This sample's RNA came from whole unsorted tissue. The normal lung tissue was taken more than 3 cm from the tumor edge. TCRbeta libraries were built with three rounds of nested PCR, modified from ARM-PCR. TCRdb analysed the multiplex PCR reads with MiXCR anew, one entry per CDR3 protein. The sample gives about 67,000 distinct CDR3 sequences, more than 75% of which show up once; more than 40% is in the top ten. Sequences were obtained from distant non-tumor lung tissue. All receptors come from a man between 60 and 75 years old with non-small cell lung cancer.

On this clonotype itself: Germline and junction disagree at one end, which may indicate a read error. The V call is TRBV11-2, the J call TRBJ2-1, with 7 bases fitting TRBD2. The CDR3 totals 13 residues. Germline values: CDR1 SGHAT, CDR2 FQNNGV. The CDR3 region has the DNA TGTGCCGGCAGCTTAGGGGAGGGAGGGAACGAGTTCTTC. This sequence encodes CAGSLGEGGNEFF. Drawing the rest from reference TRBV11-2 and TRBJ2-1, the complete variable domain is EAGVAQSPRYKIIEKRQSVAFWCNPISGHATLYWYQQILGQGPKLLIQFQNNGVVDDSQLPKDRFSAERLKGVDSTLKIQPAKLEDSAVYLCAGSLGEGGNEFFGPGTRLTVL.

The V call is TRBV29-1, the J call TRBJ2-5, with 7 bases fitting TRBD2. Per germline, CDR1 SQVTM and CDR2 ANQGSEA. The CDR3 length is 13 residues. In nucleotides, the CDR3 is TGCACTGTTTTAGGAGGGAGTGGGGGGGCCCAGTACTTC. This codes for CTVLGGSGGAQYF.

As for this clonotype: This may be a read error, as it is one base from a much larger clone. The chain combines TRBV5-1 with TRBJ2-1; D may match TRBD1 or TRBD2 (5 bases each). CDR1 SGHRS and CDR2 YFSETQ come from the germline V gene. The CDR3 extends over 14 amino acids. The germline V and J ends were trimmed by 5 bases and 5 bases, with 14 bases remaining between them. CDR3 DNA: TGCGCCAGCAGGGGGGAAGGGGTCCACAATGAGCAGTTCTTC. It yields the protein CASRGEGVHNEQFF.

With respect to this clonotype: The junction and the germline gene differ at one end; a read error may be behind it. V gene TRBV18 combines with J gene TRBJ2-1; 10 bases match TRBD2. The CDR3 spans 16 residues. Germline lookup yields CDR1 KGHSH and CDR2 LQKENI. The CDR3 coding sequence is TGTGCCAGCTCACCAATAGCGGGAGGAAATAACAATAAGCAGTTCTTC. The encoded protein is CASSPIAGGNNNKQFF.

This clonotype was recorded only once. Germline and junction disagree at one end, which may indicate a read error. V and J are TRBV12-3 or TRBV12-4 and TRBJ2-5, with 9 bases fitting TRBD2. CDR3 length equals 14 residues. CDR3 sequence reads: CASSRRGGEETQYF. For the CDR3, the DNA is TGTGCCAGCAGTCGGCGGGGGGGCGAAGAGACGCAGTACTTC.

J is TRBJ2-1 and V is TRBV29-1; D is undetermined. Per germline, CDR1 SQVTM and CDR2 ANQGSEA. The CDR3 runs to 8 residues. DNA for the CDR3: TGCCAAGTCTATGAGCAGTTCTTC. Residues: CQVYEQFF.

Details on this clonotype: This may stem from a read error, because a much larger clone lies one nucleotide away. The chain links TRBV2 to TRBJ2-3, with no clear D. Germline-derived CDR1 and CDR2 are SNHLY and FYNNEI. This CDR3 spans 13 amino acids. The CDR3 loop is CASSEYGADMQYF. DNA of the CDR3: TGTGCCAGCAGTGAATATGGAGCAGATATGCAGTATTTT.

In this sample, this clonotype turned up a few times. The CDR3 coding sequence is TGTGCCAGCAGCATTCTCTCAGATACGCAGTATTTT. This translates into CASSILSDTQYF. The V call is TRBV11-2, the J call TRBJ2-3; unclear D gene. V lost 5 bases to trimming and J lost 4 bases, with 7 bases between them. Per germline, CDR1 SGHAT and CDR2 FQNNGV. This CDR3 is 12 amino acids long.

Remarks on this clonotype: One end of the junction varies from germline; a read error may be responsible. V and J are TRBV29-1 and TRBJ1-2; no firm D call. The CDR3 has 11 residues. From germline, CDR1 is SQVTM and CDR2 ANQGSEA. The chain's CDR3 is CSVDRESGHIF. The CDR3 DNA reads TGTAGCGTTGACCGGGAAAGCGGCCACATCTTC.

This clonotype was found many times. The chain links TRBV12-5 to TRBJ2-1, with D perhaps TRBD2 (5 bases). The CDR3 is 15 amino acids. V gave up 1 base and J gave up 5 bases, with 12 bases separating them. The V gene's germline CDR1 is LGHNT and CDR2 FRNRAP. This CDR3 reads CASGLGVSVNNEQFF. The CDR3 region has the DNA TGTGCTAGTGGTTTGGGTGTTAGCGTAAACAATGAGCAGTTCTTC.

Comments on this clonotype: This clone may be a read error of a much larger clone one base away. The chain recombines TRBV20-1 with TRBJ2-1, with D unclear. The CDR3 loop spans 16 amino acids. CDR1 is DFQATT and CDR2 is SNEGSKA in the germline V gene (reference sequence). V was clipped by 7 bases and J by 2 bases, with 21 bases between them. CDR3 DNA sequence: TGCAGTGATAGTTCTTTCCGAGACCCCACCTACAATGAGCAGTTCTTC. Residues: CSDSSFRDPTYNEQFF.

This clonotype has only one observation. At one boundary the junction diverges from the germline segment, which might be a read error. V usage is TRBV30 and J usage is TRBJ1-1; D may be TRBD1 (6 bases). In germline, CDR1 is GTSNPN, CDR2 SVGIG (reference sequence). The CDR3 extends over 14 amino acids. The CDR3 DNA is TGTGCCTGGGTCGACCTACAGGGAATGGGGGAAGCTGTCTTT. Translated, it gives CAWVDLQGMGEAVF.

With regard to this clonotype: A junction end diverges from the germline sequence, so it may reflect a read error. The rearrangement links TRBV29-1 to TRBJ2-5; tentatively, D is TRBD1 (5 bases). Germline CDR1 is SQVTM and CDR2 is ANQGSEA. The CDR3 runs 13 residues. The DNA for the CDR3 is TGCAGCGTTGAAACAGGTATACAACAGACCCAGCACTTC. Protein product: CSVETGIQQTQHF.

About this clonotype: Germline and junction disagree at one end, which may indicate a read error. The chain carries TRBV10-3 and TRBJ2-6, with TRBD2 matching 16 bases. Germline lookup yields CDR1 ENHRY and CDR2 SYGVKD. The CDR3 runs to 20 residues. The DNA for the CDR3 is TGTGACATCAGTGAACATGGGACTAGCGGGAGGGACTCTGGGACCAACGTCCTGATTTTC. Protein sequence: CDISEHGTSGRDSGTNVLIF.

As for this clonotype: One end of the junction varies from germline; a read error may be responsible. DNA for the CDR3: TGTACCAGCAGTGTTTTCGCAGGCGAGATAGGCAAAGATACGCAGTATTTT. It translates to CTSSVFAGEIGKDTQYF. The gene calls are TRBV6-1 and TRBJ2-3, with D unclear. The CDR3 is 17 residues long. The germline V gene has CDR1 MNHNS and CDR2 SASEGT.

Turning to this clonotype: An end of the junction differs from the germline gene, which may be a read error. The V and J genes are TRBV13 and TRBJ1-1; D gene unclear. Per germline, CDR1 PRHDT and CDR2 FYEKMQ (reference sequence). CDR3 length equals 13 residues. CDR3 nucleotides: TGTGCCAACAGCCTGACCCAGAACATTGAAGCTTTCTTT. The encoded protein is CANSLTQNIEAFF.

Worth noting for this clonotype: This may be a read error: a much more frequent sequence differs by one nucleotide. This chain connects TRBV28 to TRBJ1-2; D not certain. The CDR3 has 12 residues. Germline lookup yields CDR1 MDHEN and CDR2 SYDVKM. The CDR3 nucleotides read TGTGCCAGCAGGGGTATTAACTATGTCTACACCTTC. Translating it yields CASRGINYVYTF.

The chain joins TRBV7-9 to TRBJ2-1; no definite D call. Germline V CDR1 and CDR2: SEHNR, FQNEAQ (reference sequence). V was clipped by 1 base and J by 10 bases, with 5 bases between them. The CDR3 consists of 11 residues. CDR3 sequence (DNA): TGTGCCAGCAGCTTAGTCGAGGAGCAGTTCTTC. Protein sequence: CASSLVEEQFF.

The V and J genes are TRBV28 and TRBJ1-1; TRBD1 aligns across 10 bases. J gave up 7 bases and V 3 bases, and 11 bases lay outside the gene matches. Germline V gene sequence: CDR1 MDHEN, CDR2 SYDVKM. CDR3 length: 16 amino acids. The chain's CDR3 is CASSFEGKTGGGEAFF. The CDR3, as DNA: TGTGCCAGCAGTTTTGAGGGGAAGACAGGGGGCGGTGAAGCTTTCTTT.

Comment on this clonotype: Compared with germline, one end of the junction differs, possibly owing to a read error. The rearrangement joins TRBV10-1 to TRBJ2-1; D is unclear. The CDR3 is made up of 15 amino acids. In germline, CDR1 is WNHNN, CDR2 SYGVQD (reference sequence). For the CDR3, the DNA is TGCGCCAGCAATGTCGACTCCAGCTCCTACAATGATCAGTTCTTC. Residues: CASNVDSSSYNDQFF.

This clonotype was seen ten or more times. A read error may produce the germline difference seen at one junction end. The chain carries TRBV6-5 and TRBJ2-2, with a possible D match to TRBD2 (5 bases). There are 14 residues in the CDR3. The germline gives CDR1 MNHEY, CDR2 SVGAGI. CDR3 region: CAGSYSRRSGELFF. CDR3 DNA sequence: TGTGCCGGCAGTTACTCTAGGAGGTCCGGGGAGCTGTTTTTT.

Turning to this clonotype: At one end the junction does not follow the germline gene, possibly because of a read error. The CDR3 bases are TGTGCCACCAGCAGGGGCTACGAGCGGTACTTC. This translates into CATSRGYERYF. The chain has TRBV6-5 and TRBJ2-7; D is perhaps TRBD1 (6 bases). The germline V gene encodes CDR1 MNHEY and CDR2 SVGAGI. CDR3 length: 11 amino acids.